The 31 T cell receptor beta chains below come from one sample, sequenced in a study of shared clonotypes between healthy human individuals. Profiled with immunoSEQ multiplex PCR; TCRdb holds only in-frame clones, not every one. The repertoire holds approximately 2,300,000 clones, with just under 95% as singletons. Material: naive CD4+ T cells from PBMCs. Subset given: CD45RA+ positively selected. The source of these receptors is a man aged 18 to 30 in good health. Some clones in this sample may be carry-over from other donors' samples.

This chain uses TRBV27 with TRBJ1-3; D is uncertain. The CDR3 is 13 amino acids. The V gene lost 1 base and the J gene lost 4 bases, with 5 bases spanning the gap. Germline CDR1 is MNHEY and CDR2 is SMNVEV (reference sequence). Written as DNA, the CDR3 is TGTGCCAGCAGTTTATTGCGGGGAAACACCATATATTTT. Translated, it gives CASSLLRGNTIYF.

The chain links TRBV29-1 to TRBJ1-2; D is perhaps TRBD1 (5 bases). Germline loops: CDR1 SQVTM, CDR2 ANQGSEA. The CDR3 runs to 14 residues. Deletions cut 4 bases from V and 4 bases from J, with 16 bases between. The CDR3 nucleotides are TGCAGCGTTGCAACCCTTGGGGGGGGCTATGGCTACACCTTC. Its protein product is CSVATLGGGYGYTF.

The CDR3 region has the DNA TGTGCCAGCAGCTTTACTAACTATGGCTACACCTTC. It translates to CASSFTNYGYTF. The chain recombines TRBV7-8 with TRBJ1-2; the D is unclear. V dropped 3 bases and J dropped 0 bases, with 2 bases sitting between them. This CDR3 has 12 amino acids. Germline V lookup: CDR1 SGHVS, CDR2 FQNEAQ.

V usage is TRBV7-3 and J usage is TRBJ2-1, with D perhaps TRBD2 (5 bases). The CDR3 extends over 16 amino acids. V lost 2 bases and J lost 0, with 11 bases in between. Germline V gene data show CDR1 as SGHTA and CDR2 as FQGTGA. CDR3 bases: TGTGCCAGCAGCTTAGACTACCGGAGCTCCTACAATGAGCAGTTCTTC. Translating it yields CASSLDYRSSYNEQFF.

With respect to this clone: The sample carries other DNA sequences with the same CDR3. The V call is TRBV6-6, the J call TRBJ1-1, with D unclear. This CDR3 comprises 12 residues. V lost 0 bases and J lost 2, with 1 base in between. CDR1 MNHNY and CDR2 SVGAGI come from the germline V gene (reference sequence). The CDR3 loop is CASSYSNTEAFF. CDR3 DNA: TGTGCCAGCAGTTACTCAAACACTGAAGCTTTCTTT.

The chain has TRBV7-9 and TRBJ1-3, with D possibly TRBD1 on 6 matching bases. CDR1 is SEHNR, CDR2 FQNEAQ, per germline (reference sequence). The CDR3 length is 15 residues. The V end was cut by 5 bases, the J end by 3 bases, with 14 bases between. The CDR3: CASSPYRERGNTIYF. In DNA form, the CDR3 reads TGTGCCAGCAGCCCGTACAGGGAGCGTGGAAACACCATATATTTT.

This clone has just one count. The chain couples TRBV5-6 to TRBJ2-4; the D gene could be TRBD1 or TRBD2 (6 bases each). The CDR3 loop spans 13 amino acids. Germline V gives CDR1 SGHDT, CDR2 YYEEEE. V gave up 7 bases and J gave up 2 bases, with 10 bases separating them. DNA for the CDR3: TGTGCCAGCGGTGGGGGGCCCAAAAACATTCAGTACTTC. The encoded protein is CASGGGPKNIQYF.

The CDR3: CASSRRGGIGNTIYF. The CDR3 DNA reads TGCGCCAGCTCAAGGAGGGGGGGAATAGGAAACACCATATATTTT. The chain couples TRBV4-1 to TRBJ1-3; tentative D call: TRBD1 (6 bases). Germline V gene data show CDR1 as MGHRA and CDR2 as YSYEKL. The V and J ends lost 8 bases and 4 bases respectively, with 18 bases between them. The CDR3 loop spans 15 amino acids.

This chain joins TRBV7-9 and TRBJ2-1, with 7 bases identical to TRBD1. The CDR3 spans 13 residues. V gave up 5 bases and J gave up 14 bases; unmatched junction bases: 12. CDR1 SEHNR and CDR2 FQNEAQ come from the germline V gene (reference sequence). For the CDR3, the DNA is TGTGCCAGCAGCGGACGACAGGGCTTCGTCGAGTTCTTC. Its protein is CASSGRQGFVEFF.

On this clone: This sample also contains other DNA sequences that code for the same CDR3. This chain joins TRBV10-3 and TRBJ2-1; 13 bases fit TRBD2. The ends lost 8 bases at V and 2 bases at J; junction bases unmatched: 0. CDR1 is ENHRY, CDR2 SYGVKD, per germline. The CDR3 is 14 amino acids. CDR3 DNA sequence: TGTGCCATCGGACTAGCGGGAGCCTACAATGAGCAGTTCTTC. As protein: CAIGLAGAYNEQFF.

This CDR3 is CATSRDLVGATEAFF. Here the CDR3 DNA reads TGTGCCACCAGCAGAGATTTAGTTGGGGCCACTGAAGCTTTCTTT. The rearrangement joins TRBV15 to TRBJ1-1; perhaps TRBD1 as D (5 bases). The CDR3 contains 15 residues. The V gene lost 0 bases and the J gene lost 4 bases, with 12 bases spanning the gap. The germline V gene encodes CDR1 LNHNV and CDR2 YYDKDF (reference sequence).

This chain joins TRBV7-6 and TRBJ2-1, with a possible D match to TRBD2 (6 bases). V lost 3 bases and J lost 9, with 15 bases in between. This CDR3 region has 14 residues. The germline V gene encodes CDR1 SGHVS and CDR2 FNYEAQ. The CDR3 loop is CASSLLSGTVEQFF. CDR3 coding DNA: TGTGCCAGCAGCTTGCTTTCGGGGACTGTTGAGCAGTTCTTC.

About this clone itself: Other DNA sequences of this sample code for an identical CDR3. The V gene is TRBV28, the J gene TRBJ2-7, with 9 bases aligning to TRBD1. The V gene's germline CDR1 is MDHEN and CDR2 SYDVKM. This CDR3 spans 15 amino acids. V dropped 2 bases and J dropped 1; count of bases not matched to a gene: 3. The CDR3 loop is CASSLTTGGSYEQYF. CDR3 nucleotide sequence: TGTGCCAGCAGTTTAACGACAGGGGGTTCCTACGAGCAGTACTTC.

This clone was seen only once. The same CDR3 also results from other DNA sequences found in this sample. The chain employs TRBV28 and TRBJ2-3; 7 nucleotides align to TRBD1. The V and J ends lost 6 bases and 1 base, in that order; junction bases with no gene match: 4. The CDR3 consists of 14 residues. Germline V CDR1 and CDR2: MDHEN, SYDVKM. In DNA, the CDR3 is TGTGCCAGCAGCTCGGGACAGCGCACAGATACGCAGTATTTT. Its protein is CASSSGQRTDTQYF.

This sequence joins TRBV28 and TRBJ2-2; D is possibly TRBD1 (5 bases). The CDR3 covers 15 residues. V was trimmed by 10 bases and J by 4 bases, leaving 19 bases between them. CDR1 is MDHEN, CDR2 SYDVKM, per germline. CDR3 DNA sequence: TGTGCCACCCTTTTCGGACAAACACGCACCGGGGAGCTGTTTTTT. It encodes CATLFGQTRTGELFF.

This chain connects TRBV19 to TRBJ2-4, with TRBD1 identical over 9 bases. There are 14 residues in the CDR3. The J segment lost 8 bases and the V segment lost 4 bases, leaving 6 bases of the junction unmatched. The germline gives CDR1 LNHDA, CDR2 SQIVND (reference sequence). CDR3 protein: CASSKRDREDIQYF. CDR3 nucleotides: TGTGCCAGTAGTAAACGGGACAGGGAGGACATTCAGTACTTC. The complete variable domain, with remaining parts taken from reference TRBV19 and TRBJ2-4, reads DGGITQSPKYLFRKEGQNVTLSCEQNLNHDAMYWYRQDPGQGLRLIYYSQIVNDFQKGDIAEGYSVSREKKESFPLTVTSAQKNPTAFYLCASSKRDREDIQYFGAGTRLSVL.

The DNA of the CDR3 is TGTGCCAGCAGATCCCCAGGGGGACCTCTTAGCAATCAGCCCCAGCATTTT. This encodes CASRSPGGPLSNQPQHF. The chain uses TRBV28 and TRBJ1-5; 7 bases are a match to TRBD1. V was pared by 6 bases and J by 0 bases, with 11 bases of the junction left unmatched. This CDR3 spans 17 amino acids. Germline V CDR1 and CDR2: MDHEN, SYDVKM.

The count of this clone is one. This chain uses TRBV5-1 with TRBJ2-1; D not resolved. V dropped 4 bases and J dropped 9 bases, with 23 bases sitting between them. Germline V gene sequence: CDR1 SGHRS, CDR2 YFSETQ. CDR3 length: 16 residues. The CDR3 coding sequence is TGCGCCAGCAGCCCCCGGGCCATGGGGTTTTGGAGTGAGCAGTTCTTC. Its translation: CASSPRAMGFWSEQFF. The full variable domain, with the rest looked up from reference TRBV5-1 and TRBJ2-1, is KAGVTQTPRYLIKTRGQQVTLSCSPISGHRSVSWYQQTPGQGLQFLFEYFSETQRNKGNFPGRFSGRQFSNSRSEMNVSTLELGDSALYLCASSPRAMGFWSEQFFGPGTRLTVL.

This clone was observed once. The rearrangement uses TRBV25-1 and TRBJ2-3, with a weak D call TRBD2 (6 bases). Germline CDR1 reads MGHDK; CDR2 reads SYGVNS. The V and J ends lost 5 bases and 4 bases respectively, with 22 bases between them. The length of the CDR3 is 17 residues. Written as DNA, the CDR3 is TGTGCCAGCAGTCCCTCCCCGGGGGTTGGGCGGGCAGATACGCAGTATTTT. Protein product: CASSPSPGVGRADTQYF.

The rearrangement links TRBV9 to TRBJ2-2; 7 bases are a match to TRBD1. V lost 5 bases to trimming and J lost 0 bases; unmatched junction nucleotides: 4. CDR3 size: 15 residues. Germline V gene sequence: CDR1 SGDLS, CDR2 YYNGEE. CDR3 coding DNA: TGTGCCAGCAGGACCGGGACAGCGAACACCGGGGAGCTGTTTTTT. Protein product: CASRTGTANTGELFF.

V usage is TRBV15 and J usage is TRBJ2-7; 13 nucleotides agree with TRBD2. The junction had 12 bases not matched to a gene; V was cut back by 4 bases and J by 0 bases. Per the germline V gene, CDR1 is LNHNV and CDR2 is YYDKDF (reference sequence). CDR3 length: 19 amino acids. The CDR3, as DNA: TGTGCCACCAGCAACCTCGGCGGGACTAGCGGGATTAGCTCCTACGAGCAGTACTTC. Translating it yields CATSNLGGTSGISSYEQYF. The whole variable domain, remainder taken from reference TRBV15 and TRBJ2-7, is DAMVIQNPRYQVTQFGKPVTLSCSQTLNHNVMYWYQQKSSQAPKLLFHYYDKDFNNEADTPDNFQSRRPNTSFCFLDIRSPGLGDTAMYLCATSNLGGTSGISSYEQYFGPGTRLTVT.

The chain combines TRBV18 with TRBJ2-5; 7 bases are shared with TRBD1. Per germline, CDR1 KGHSH and CDR2 LQKENI. This CDR3 contains 14 residues. The V segment lost 4 bases and the J segment 3 bases; nucleotides outside the gene matches: 5. The CDR3 loop is CASSLGTAEETQYF. The CDR3 nucleotides read TGTGCCAGCTCACTCGGGACAGCTGAAGAGACCCAGTACTTC. The full variable domain, its missing parts supplied by reference TRBV18 and TRBJ2-5, is NAGVMQNPRHLVRRRGQEARLRCSPMKGHSHVYWYRQLPEEGLKFMVYLQKENIIDESGMPKERFSAEFPKEGPSILRIQQVVRGDSAAYFCASSLGTAEETQYFGPGTRLLVL.

The chain employs TRBV28 and TRBJ2-1; possible D gene TRBD1, 6 bases. Germline V gives CDR1 MDHEN, CDR2 SYDVKM. The ends were cut back, 1 base at V and 4 bases at J, with 8 bases in the middle. This CDR3 contains 14 residues. The CDR3 DNA reads as TGTGCCAGCAGTTTATATGGACAGTACAATGAGCAGTTCTTC. Residues: CASSLYGQYNEQFF.

This clone showed up just once. The V and J genes are TRBV5-3 and TRBJ2-2; D may match TRBD1 or TRBD2 (5 bases each). TRBV5-3 is an open reading frame, and its role is uncertain. This CDR3 is built from 14 residues. V was cut by 4 bases and J by 2 bases, with 9 bases left in between. The CDR3 DNA reads TGTGCCAGAAGCGAGGGGCCTAACACCGGGGAGCTGTTTTTT. It codes for CARSEGPNTGELFF.

The CDR3 bases are TGTGCCAGCAGCTTCGGTCCGGACAGGGGGCCGGCTAACTATGGCTACACCTTC. The encoded protein is CASSFGPDRGPANYGYTF. The V call is TRBV11-1, the J call TRBJ1-2; 11 bases agree with TRBD1. CDR1 and CDR2 from the germline V gene are SGHAT and FQDESV (reference sequence). Unmatched junction bases numbered 9, after V lost 3 bases and J lost 0 bases. The CDR3 totals 18 residues.

The gene calls are TRBV6-5 and TRBJ2-7, with D possibly called TRBD1 or TRBD2 (6 bases each). Germline assignment: CDR1 MNHEY and CDR2 SVGAGI. Trimming stripped 2 bases from V and 3 bases from J, with 14 bases between. The CDR3 is 15 residues long. CDR3 bases: TGTGCCAGCAGTTACAGGGGGGACCGAAACTACGAGCAGTACTTC. Encoded protein: CASSYRGDRNYEQYF.

The chain is built from TRBV5-1 and TRBJ2-5, with 7 bases matching TRBD1. The germline V gene encodes CDR1 SGHRS and CDR2 YFSETQ. The CDR3 is made up of 16 amino acids. The junction had 15 bases not matched to a gene; V was cut back by 5 bases and J by 5 bases. CDR3 in DNA: TGCGCCAGCAGGCCGCTATCGACAGGGTTTGGGGAGACCCAGTACTTC. The encoded protein is CASRPLSTGFGETQYF.

This rearrangement joins TRBV4-2 to TRBJ2-1; D uncertain. The V gene lost 0 bases and the J gene lost 1 base, with 13 bases spanning the gap. The CDR3 has 17 residues. Per germline, CDR1 LGHNA and CDR2 YNFKEQ. CDR3 in amino acids: CASSQDVGLMSYNEQFF. The CDR3 DNA is TGTGCCAGCAGCCAAGATGTGGGCCTGATGTCCTACAATGAGCAGTTCTTC.

V gene TRBV27 combines with J gene TRBJ1-3; D remains unclear. Germline CDR1 reads MNHEY; CDR2 reads SMNVEV (reference sequence). The length of the CDR3 is 17 residues. V gave up 2 bases and J gave up 0 bases, with 14 bases separating them. This CDR3 is CASSLAPGPNSGNTIYF. CDR3 in DNA: TGTGCCAGCAGTTTAGCCCCCGGGCCAAACTCTGGAAACACCATATATTTT.

As for this clone: Other DNA sequences of this sample code for an identical CDR3. The chain recombines TRBV6-5 with TRBJ2-7, with D perhaps matching TRBD2 (6 bases). Germline V gene data show CDR1 as MNHEY and CDR2 as SVGAGI. The CDR3 has 15 residues. The V gene lost 0 bases and the J gene lost 0 bases, with 9 bases spanning the gap. CDR3 sequence reads: CASSYSSSGSYEQYF. DNA for the CDR3: TGTGCCAGCAGTTACTCGAGTAGCGGCTCCTACGAGCAGTACTTC.

The rearrangement uses TRBV19 and TRBJ2-7; 13 bases line up with TRBD2. From germline, CDR1 is LNHDA and CDR2 SQIVND (reference sequence). The CDR3 contains 16 residues. The ends lost 8 bases at V and 2 bases at J; junction bases unmatched: 9. CDR3 in amino acids: CASGKTSGRNPYEQYF. Written as DNA, the CDR3 is TGTGCCAGTGGGAAGACTAGCGGGAGGAATCCCTACGAGCAGTACTTC.